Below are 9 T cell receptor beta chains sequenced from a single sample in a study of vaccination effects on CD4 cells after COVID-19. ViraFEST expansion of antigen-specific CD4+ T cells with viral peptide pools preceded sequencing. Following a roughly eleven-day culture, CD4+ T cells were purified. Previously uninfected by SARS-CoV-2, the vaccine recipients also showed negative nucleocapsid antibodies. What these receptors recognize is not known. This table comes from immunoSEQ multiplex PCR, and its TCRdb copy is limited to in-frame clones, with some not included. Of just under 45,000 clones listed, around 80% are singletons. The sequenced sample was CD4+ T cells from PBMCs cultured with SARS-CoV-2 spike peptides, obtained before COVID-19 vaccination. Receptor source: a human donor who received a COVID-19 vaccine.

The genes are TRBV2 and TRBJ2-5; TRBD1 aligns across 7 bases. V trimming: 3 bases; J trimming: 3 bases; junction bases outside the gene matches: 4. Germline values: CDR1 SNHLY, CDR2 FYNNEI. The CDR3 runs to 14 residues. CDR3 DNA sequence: TGTGCCAGCAGTGATAGGGACAGAAAAGAGACCCAGTACTTC. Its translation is CASSDRDRKETQYF.

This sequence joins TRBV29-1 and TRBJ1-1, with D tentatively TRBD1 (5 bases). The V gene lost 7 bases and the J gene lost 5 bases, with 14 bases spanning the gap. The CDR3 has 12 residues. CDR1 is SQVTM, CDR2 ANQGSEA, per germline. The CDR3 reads CSAQLGGTEAFF. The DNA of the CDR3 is TGCAGCGCTCAATTGGGGGGGACTGAAGCTTTCTTT.

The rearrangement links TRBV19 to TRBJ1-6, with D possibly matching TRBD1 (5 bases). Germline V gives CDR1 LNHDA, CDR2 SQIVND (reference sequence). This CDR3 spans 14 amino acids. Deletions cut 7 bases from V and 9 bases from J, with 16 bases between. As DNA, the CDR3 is TGTGCCAGTACCCCCCGGGACGGCATTTCACCCCTCCACTTT. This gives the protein CASTPRDGISPLHF.

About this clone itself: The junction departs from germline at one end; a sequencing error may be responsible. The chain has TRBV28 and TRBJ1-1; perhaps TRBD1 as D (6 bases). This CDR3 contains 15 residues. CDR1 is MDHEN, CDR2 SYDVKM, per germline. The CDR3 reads CASSSTGTPNTEAFF. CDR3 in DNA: TGTGCCAGCAGTTCGACCGGGACACCGAACACTGAGGCTTTCTTT.

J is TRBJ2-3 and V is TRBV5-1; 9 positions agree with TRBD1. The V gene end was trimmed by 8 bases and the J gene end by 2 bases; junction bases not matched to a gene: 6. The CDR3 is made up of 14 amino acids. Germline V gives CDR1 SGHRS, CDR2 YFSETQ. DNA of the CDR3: TGCGCCAGTCAACAGGGGGCTTCCACAGATACGCAGTATTTT. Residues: CASQQGASTDTQYF.

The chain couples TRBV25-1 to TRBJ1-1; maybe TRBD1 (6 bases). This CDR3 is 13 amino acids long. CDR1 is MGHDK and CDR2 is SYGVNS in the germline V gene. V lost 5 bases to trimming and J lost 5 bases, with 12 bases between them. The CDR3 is CASSSGQRTEAFF. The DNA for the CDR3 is TGTGCCAGCAGTTCGGGACAAAGGACTGAAGCTTTCTTT. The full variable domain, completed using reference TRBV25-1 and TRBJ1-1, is EADIYQTPRYLVIGTGKKITLECSQTMGHDKMYWYQQDPGMELHLIHYSYGVNSTEKGDLSSESTVSRIRTEHFPLTLESARPSHTSQYLCASSSGQRTEAFFGQGTRLTVV.

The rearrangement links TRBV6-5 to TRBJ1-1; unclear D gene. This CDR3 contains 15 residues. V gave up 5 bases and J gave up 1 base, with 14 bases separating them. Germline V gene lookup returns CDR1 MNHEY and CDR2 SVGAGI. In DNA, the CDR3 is TGTGCCAGCAGTCCCCACTCGGGAGCGAACACTGAAGCTTTCTTT. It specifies CASSPHSGANTEAFF.

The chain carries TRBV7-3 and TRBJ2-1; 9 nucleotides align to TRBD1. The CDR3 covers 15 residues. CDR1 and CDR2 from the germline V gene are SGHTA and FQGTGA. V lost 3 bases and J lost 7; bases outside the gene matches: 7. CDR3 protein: CASSFFGTGINEQFF. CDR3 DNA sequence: TGTGCCAGCAGCTTTTTCGGGACAGGGATAAATGAGCAGTTCTTC.

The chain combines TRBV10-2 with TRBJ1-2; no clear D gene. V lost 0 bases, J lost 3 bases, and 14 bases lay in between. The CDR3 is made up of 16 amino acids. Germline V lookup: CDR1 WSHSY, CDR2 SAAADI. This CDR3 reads CASSESLGFEHYGYTF. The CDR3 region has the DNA TGCGCCAGCAGTGAGTCGCTGGGGTTCGAACACTATGGCTACACCTTC.